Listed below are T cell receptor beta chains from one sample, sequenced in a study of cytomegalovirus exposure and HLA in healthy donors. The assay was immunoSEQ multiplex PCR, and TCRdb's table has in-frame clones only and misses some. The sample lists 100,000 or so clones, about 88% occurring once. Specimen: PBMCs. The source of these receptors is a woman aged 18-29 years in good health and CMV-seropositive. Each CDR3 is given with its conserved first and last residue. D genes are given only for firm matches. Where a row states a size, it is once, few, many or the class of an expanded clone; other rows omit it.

CDR3nt: TGTGCCAGCAGTGATTACAGTTCCTCTGGAAACACCATATATTTT; CDR3aa: CASSDYSSSGNTIYF; d_gene: -; abundance: -; v_gene: TRBV6-1; j_gene: TRBJ1-3
CDR3nt: TGCGCCAGCAACCAACAGGGCCACGAGCAGTACTTC; CDR3aa: CASNQQGHEQYF; d_gene: -; abundance: few; v_gene: TRBV5-1; j_gene: TRBJ2-7
CDR3nt: TGTGCCTGGAGTGTACCGGGGATTTTCCCAAATGAGCAGTTCTTC; CDR3aa: CAWSVPGIFPNEQFF; d_gene: -; abundance: -; v_gene: TRBV30; j_gene: TRBJ2-1
CDR3nt: TGTGCCAGTCTCCGGGACAGGGGGTCCCACGAGCAGTACTTC; CDR3aa: CASLRDRGSHEQYF; d_gene: TRBD1; abundance: -; v_gene: TRBV28; j_gene: TRBJ2-7
CDR3nt: TGTGCCAGCTTGAGGAGGGACTTCCTCCCGAAAAAACTGTTTTTT; CDR3aa: CASLRRDFLPKKLFF; d_gene: -; abundance: once; v_gene: TRBV21-1; j_gene: TRBJ1-4
CDR3nt: TGTGCCAGTAGTATCTCGGGGGTCTACGAGCAGTACTTC; CDR3aa: CASSISGVYEQYF; d_gene: -; abundance: once; v_gene: TRBV19; j_gene: TRBJ2-7
CDR3nt: TGTGCCAGCTCACCAAGGGGCTCTGGGGCCAACGTCCTGACTTTC; CDR3aa: CASSPRGSGANVLTF; d_gene: -; abundance: once; v_gene: TRBV18; j_gene: TRBJ2-6
CDR3nt: TGTGCCAGCAGTGTATCCAGGGCCAAAAACATTCAGTACTTC; CDR3aa: CASSVSRAKNIQYF; d_gene: -; abundance: -; v_gene: TRBV2; j_gene: TRBJ2-4
CDR3nt: TGTGCCAGCAGCGAAACTAGCGGCCCCACAGATACGCAGTATTTT; CDR3aa: CASSETSGPTDTQYF; d_gene: TRBD2; abundance: -; v_gene: TRBV27; j_gene: TRBJ2-3
CDR3nt: TGTGCCAGCAGCAGACAGGGAGGCGGGGAGCTGTTTTTT; CDR3aa: CASSRQGGGELFF; d_gene: -; abundance: -; v_gene: TRBV11-3; j_gene: TRBJ2-2
CDR3nt: TGTGCCAGCAGCGATGAGGCGGGGTTGTACACCGGGGAGCTGTTTTTT; CDR3aa: CASSDEAGLYTGELFF; d_gene: -; abundance: -; v_gene: TRBV9; j_gene: TRBJ2-2
CDR3nt: TGTGCCAGCAGCTCCCTACAGGGGGAAGCTTTCTTT; CDR3aa: CASSSLQGEAFF; d_gene: TRBD1; abundance: -; v_gene: TRBV11-3; j_gene: TRBJ1-1
CDR3nt: TGCGCCAGCAGCTTAGATACCGGGACAGGGTCTCACGAGCAGTACTTC; CDR3aa: CASSLDTGTGSHEQYF; d_gene: TRBD1; abundance: -; v_gene: TRBV5-1; j_gene: TRBJ2-7
CDR3nt: TGTGCCATAGCGGGTCAGACCGGGGAGCTGTTTTTT; CDR3aa: CAIAGQTGELFF; d_gene: TRBD2; abundance: -; v_gene: TRBV6-5; j_gene: TRBJ2-2
CDR3nt: TGTGCCAGCAGTTCCTTGGACAGGGGCGATCAGCCCCAGCATTTT; CDR3aa: CASSSLDRGDQPQHF; d_gene: TRBD1; abundance: few; v_gene: TRBV6-5; j_gene: TRBJ1-5
CDR3nt: TGTGCCAGCAGCTTAGTGTTCAGGTTCAATCAGCCCCAGCATTTT; CDR3aa: CASSLVFRFNQPQHF; d_gene: -; abundance: -; v_gene: TRBV7-2; j_gene: TRBJ1-5
CDR3nt: TGTGCCAGGACCTCCGGGACAGGGGGAGAAACTGAAGCTTTCTTT; CDR3aa: CARTSGTGGETEAFF; d_gene: TRBD1; abundance: -; v_gene: TRBV2; j_gene: TRBJ1-1
CDR3nt: TGTGCCAGTAGTCAATTAGCGGGAGGAGCTTACGAGCAGTACTTC; CDR3aa: CASSQLAGGAYEQYF; d_gene: TRBD2; abundance: -; v_gene: TRBV19; j_gene: TRBJ2-7
CDR3nt: TGCGCCAGCAGTGAGAGGTATGGAGGCCCTACATTTTTT; CDR3aa: CASSERYGGPTFF; d_gene: -; abundance: few; v_gene: TRBV10-2; j_gene: TRBJ1-5
CDR3nt: TGTGCCAGCAGCCCCCGCGGGATCGGACGGGACCCACGATCACCCCAGCATTTT; CDR3aa: CASSPRGIGRDPRSPQHF; d_gene: -; abundance: -; v_gene: TRBV28; j_gene: TRBJ1-5
CDR3nt: TGTGCCAGCAGTACACCGGGACAGGGGTCCTTAGGCTCACCCCTCCACTTT; CDR3aa: CASSTPGQGSLGSPLHF; d_gene: TRBD1; abundance: -; v_gene: TRBV28; j_gene: TRBJ1-6
CDR3nt: TGTGCCAGCAGCTTATTGGGGGACAAAGAGACCCAGTACTTC; CDR3aa: CASSLLGDKETQYF; d_gene: -; abundance: -; v_gene: TRBV7-9; j_gene: TRBJ2-5
CDR3nt: TGTGCCGGGGTAGGCGGGAGGTGGGAGCAGTACTTC; CDR3aa: CAGVGGRWEQYF; d_gene: TRBD2; abundance: -; v_gene: TRBV2; j_gene: TRBJ2-7
CDR3nt: TGTGCCAGCAGCTCACGGACAGGGCAGAGCTATGGCTACACCTTC; CDR3aa: CASSSRTGQSYGYTF; d_gene: TRBD1; abundance: -; v_gene: TRBV5-4; j_gene: TRBJ1-2
CDR3nt: TGTGCCACCATGGGGGTAGGCAGGGGGCTAAGATGGGAGCAGTACTTC; CDR3aa: CATMGVGRGLRWEQYF; d_gene: TRBD1; abundance: -; v_gene: TRBV2; j_gene: TRBJ2-7
CDR3nt: TGTGCCAGCAGTGAGCAACTAGCCTTCGGCTACGAGCAGTACTTC; CDR3aa: CASSEQLAFGYEQYF; d_gene: -; abundance: -; v_gene: TRBV2; j_gene: TRBJ2-7
CDR3nt: TGTGCCAGCAGTGGACAGCCCAACTATGGCTACACCTTC; CDR3aa: CASSGQPNYGYTF; d_gene: -; abundance: -; v_gene: TRBV28; j_gene: TRBJ1-2
CDR3nt: TGCGCCAGCAGCCAAGAGTTACTAGCGGGCTCCTACGAGCAGTACTTC; CDR3aa: CASSQELLAGSYEQYF; d_gene: TRBD2; abundance: -; v_gene: TRBV4-1; j_gene: TRBJ2-7
CDR3nt: TGCGCCAGCAGCTTGGCGTCCGTAGATACGCAGTATTTT; CDR3aa: CASSLASVDTQYF; d_gene: -; abundance: -; v_gene: TRBV5-1; j_gene: TRBJ2-3
CDR3nt: TGTGCCAGCAGCTATGGCCGGGACGAGCAGTACTTC; CDR3aa: CASSYGRDEQYF; d_gene: -; abundance: -; v_gene: TRBV7-9; j_gene: TRBJ2-7
CDR3nt: TGTGCCTGGAGTACCGGGGAAGAAGAGACCCAGTACTTC; CDR3aa: CAWSTGEEETQYF; d_gene: -; abundance: -; v_gene: TRBV30; j_gene: TRBJ2-5
CDR3nt: TGTGCCAGCAGTTCTCGGCGGGGGGCCTACAATGAGCAGTTCTTC; CDR3aa: CASSSRRGAYNEQFF; d_gene: TRBD2; abundance: -; v_gene: TRBV6-5; j_gene: TRBJ2-1
CDR3nt: TGTGCCAGCAGCTTAGACGCGTGGGGACAGGGGGCGAGGGAGCAGTACTTC; CDR3aa: CASSLDAWGQGAREQYF; d_gene: TRBD1; abundance: once; v_gene: TRBV11-2; j_gene: TRBJ2-7
CDR3nt: TGTGCCAGCAGCCCTGAAACAGAAGGCTATGGCTACACCTTC; CDR3aa: CASSPETEGYGYTF; d_gene: -; abundance: -; v_gene: TRBV5-6; j_gene: TRBJ1-2
CDR3nt: TGTGCCAGCAGCCAGCGGGATCAGCCCCAGCATTTT; CDR3aa: CASSQRDQPQHF; d_gene: -; abundance: -; v_gene: TRBV5-4; j_gene: TRBJ1-5
CDR3nt: TGCGCCAGCAGCCTTGGACTAGCGGGAGGCCCTGGGGCCGGGGAGCTGTTTTTT; CDR3aa: CASSLGLAGGPGAGELFF; d_gene: TRBD2; abundance: once; v_gene: TRBV5-1; j_gene: TRBJ2-2
CDR3nt: TGTGCCAGCACCGACTCCACAGATACGCAGTATTTT; CDR3aa: CASTDSTDTQYF; d_gene: -; abundance: -; v_gene: TRBV9; j_gene: TRBJ2-3
CDR3nt: TGCGCCAGCAGCCCTCCCGGACAGGGGTTCGAGCAGTACTTC; CDR3aa: CASSPPGQGFEQYF; d_gene: TRBD1; abundance: -; v_gene: TRBV4-1; j_gene: TRBJ2-7
CDR3nt: TGTGCCAGCAGCCGGTCCTACGGTGAGACCCAGTACTTC; CDR3aa: CASSRSYGETQYF; d_gene: -; abundance: -; v_gene: TRBV7-3; j_gene: TRBJ2-5
CDR3nt: TGTGCCAGCAGTGAAGACCGGGTCCGGACTGAAGCTTTCTTT; CDR3aa: CASSEDRVRTEAFF; d_gene: -; abundance: once; v_gene: TRBV6-1; j_gene: TRBJ1-1
CDR3nt: TGTGCCAGCACTCTGACAGGATTGAACACTGAAGCTTTCTTT; CDR3aa: CASTLTGLNTEAFF; d_gene: -; abundance: -; v_gene: TRBV6-1; j_gene: TRBJ1-1
CDR3nt: TGTGCCACCAAGCCGGGACAGGGAGCCTACACCGGGGAGCTGTTTTTT; CDR3aa: CATKPGQGAYTGELFF; d_gene: TRBD1; abundance: -; v_gene: TRBV10-3; j_gene: TRBJ2-2
CDR3nt: TGTGCCAGCAATCGACAGGGTCCGAACACTGAAGCTTTCTTT; CDR3aa: CASNRQGPNTEAFF; d_gene: TRBD1; abundance: -; v_gene: TRBV27; j_gene: TRBJ1-1
CDR3nt: TGTGCCAGCAGCGCGCACAGGGGTACCGGGGAGCTGTTTTTT; CDR3aa: CASSAHRGTGELFF; d_gene: TRBD1; abundance: -; v_gene: TRBV11-1; j_gene: TRBJ2-2